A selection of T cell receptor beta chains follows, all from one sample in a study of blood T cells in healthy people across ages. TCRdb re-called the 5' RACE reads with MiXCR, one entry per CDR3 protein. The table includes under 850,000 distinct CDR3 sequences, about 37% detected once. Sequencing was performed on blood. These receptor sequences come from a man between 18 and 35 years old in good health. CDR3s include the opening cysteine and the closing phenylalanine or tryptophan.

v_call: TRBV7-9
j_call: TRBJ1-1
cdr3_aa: CASSSQGEDTEAFF

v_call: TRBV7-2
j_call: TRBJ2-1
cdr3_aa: CASSSPIAGGSYNEQFF

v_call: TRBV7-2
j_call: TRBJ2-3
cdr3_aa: CASSSQSGGATDTQYF

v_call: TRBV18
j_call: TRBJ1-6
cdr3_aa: CASSPYVDNSPLHF

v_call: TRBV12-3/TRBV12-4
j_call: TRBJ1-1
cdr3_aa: CAGSLDHGVGEAFF

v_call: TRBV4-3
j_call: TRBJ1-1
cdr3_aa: CASTPEREGTEAFF

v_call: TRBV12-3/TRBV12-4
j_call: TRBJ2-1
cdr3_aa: CASSPTTDNEQFF

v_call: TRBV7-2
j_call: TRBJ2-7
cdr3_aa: CASSLGVHEQYF

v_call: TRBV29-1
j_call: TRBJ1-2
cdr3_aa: CSVVLLTNYGYTF

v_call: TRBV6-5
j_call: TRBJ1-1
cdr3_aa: CARSYADLRRNTEAFF

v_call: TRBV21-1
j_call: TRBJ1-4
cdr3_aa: CASSYGTGREKLFF

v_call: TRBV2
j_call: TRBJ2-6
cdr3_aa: CASKGASGANVLTF

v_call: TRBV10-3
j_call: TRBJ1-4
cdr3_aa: CAISESGDPTNEKLFF

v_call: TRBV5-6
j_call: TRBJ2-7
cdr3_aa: CASSPLGRGASYEQYF

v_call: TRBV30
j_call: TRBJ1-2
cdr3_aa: CAWSTDYGYTF

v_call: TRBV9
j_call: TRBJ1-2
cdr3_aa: CASSPGRRNYDYTF

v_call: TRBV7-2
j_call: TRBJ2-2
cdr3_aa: CASSLRSDRNTGELFF

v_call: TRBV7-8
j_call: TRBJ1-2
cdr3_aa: CASSSRQRTNYGYTF

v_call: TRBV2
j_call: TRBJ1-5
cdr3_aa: CASNRGTRLSQHF

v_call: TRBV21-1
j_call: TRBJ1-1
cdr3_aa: CASLGDFQYEAFF

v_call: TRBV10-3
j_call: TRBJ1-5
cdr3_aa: CAISQGNSNQPQHF

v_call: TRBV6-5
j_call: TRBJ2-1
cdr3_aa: CASSYSERGGNEQFF

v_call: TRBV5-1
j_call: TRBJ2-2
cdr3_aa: CASEEGANTGELFF

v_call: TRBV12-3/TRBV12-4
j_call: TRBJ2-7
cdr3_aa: CAGSWGQFYEQYF

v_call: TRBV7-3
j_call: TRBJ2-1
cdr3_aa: CASSLGLAGVDEQFF

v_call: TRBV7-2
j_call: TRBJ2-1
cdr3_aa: CASSPSPHWDNEQFF

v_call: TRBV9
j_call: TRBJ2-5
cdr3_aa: CASSVEAVPQETQYF

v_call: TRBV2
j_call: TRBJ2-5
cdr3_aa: CASSGASVAETQYF

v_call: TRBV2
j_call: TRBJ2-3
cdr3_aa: CARRLAGEVDTQYF

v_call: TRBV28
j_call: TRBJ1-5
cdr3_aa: CASSFIRRGGLEPQHF

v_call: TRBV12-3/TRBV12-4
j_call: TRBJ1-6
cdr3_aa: CASSFALPQGVSPLHF

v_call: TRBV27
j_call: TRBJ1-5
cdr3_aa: CASGADRGYQPQHF

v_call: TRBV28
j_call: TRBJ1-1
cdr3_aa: CASSPYRGAMNTEAFF

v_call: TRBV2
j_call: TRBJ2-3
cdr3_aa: CASSPTSGGGPSTDTQYF

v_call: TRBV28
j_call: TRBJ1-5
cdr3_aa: CASTYPWGNQPQHF

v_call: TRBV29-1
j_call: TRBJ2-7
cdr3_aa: CSVVGRGGEQYF

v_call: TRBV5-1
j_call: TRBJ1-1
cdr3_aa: CASSLNTGVSTEAFF

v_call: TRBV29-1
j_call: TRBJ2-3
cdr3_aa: CSVVAGGSPDTQYF

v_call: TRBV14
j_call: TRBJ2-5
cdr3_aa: CASSQEPPAGSRNEQYF

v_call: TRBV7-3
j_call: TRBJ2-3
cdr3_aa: CASSWDVGGAPDTQYF

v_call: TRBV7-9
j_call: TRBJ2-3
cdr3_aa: CASSPPTSQTDTQYF

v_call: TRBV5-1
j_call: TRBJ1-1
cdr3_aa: CASSVGYRTLVMNTEAFF

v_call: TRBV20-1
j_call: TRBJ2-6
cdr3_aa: CSGRRGPSGANVLTF

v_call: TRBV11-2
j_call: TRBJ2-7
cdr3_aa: CASSSNVIYERYF

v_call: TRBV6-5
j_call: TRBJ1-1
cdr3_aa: CASRGAGGFTEAFF

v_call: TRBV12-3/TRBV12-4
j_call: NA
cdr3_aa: CASSRGLAGYNEQYF

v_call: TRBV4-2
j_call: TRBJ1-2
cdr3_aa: CASSQERQGSYGYTF

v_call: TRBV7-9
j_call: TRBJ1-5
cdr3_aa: CASSLMGQGNQPQHF

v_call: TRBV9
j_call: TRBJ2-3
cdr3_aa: CASSVVGGGATDTQYF

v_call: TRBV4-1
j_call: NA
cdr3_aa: CASSEGQGGDWETQYF

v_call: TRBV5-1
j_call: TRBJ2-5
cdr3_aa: CASSPGPAGEETQYF